Presented here are 24 T cell receptor beta chains from one specimen sequenced in a study of Tregs in tolerant kidney transplant recipients. Related graft donors supplied nonmyeloablative bone marrow transplants, and mixed chimerism was transient. The protocol was immunoSEQ multiplex PCR, while the TCRdb copy is restricted to in-frame clones and leaves out a portion. The sample's table shows approximately 15,000 clones. The source material was CD8+ T cells from blood (PBMCs), sampled 6 months after the transplant. These receptors originate from a human patient who received a combined kidney and bone marrow transplant. These T cells may partly come from the graft donor.

A word on this clone: The read finishes 3 residues shy of the CDR3 end, and the germline J gene is used to complete it. V gene TRBV7-9 combines with J gene TRBJ2-5; 7 bases align to TRBD2. Germline loops: CDR1 SEHNR, CDR2 FQNEAQ (reference sequence). The CDR3 covers 12 residues. This chain's CDR3 is CASSIAGDTQYF. The sequenced part of the CDR3 DNA is TGTGCCAGCAGCATCGCGGGGGATACC.

The sequenced CDR3 bases are TGCAGCGTTGGGTCCGGGACAGGGGTGGGGGCCAACGTG. Translation: CSVGSGTGVGANV. The entire CDR3 sequence reads CSVGSGTGVGANVLFF. V gene TRBV29-1 combines with J gene TRBJ2-2; TRBD1 agrees at 10 bases. The read ends 3 residues early relative to the CDR3; the germline J gene fills the gap. The germline V gene encodes CDR1 SQVTM and CDR2 ANQGSEA. The CDR3 contains 16 residues.

Points on this clone: The observed sequence ends 3 residues before the CDR3 terminus, with the missing tail filled in from the germline J gene. V gene TRBV5-1 combines with J gene TRBJ1-2; D gene unclear. Germline V gives CDR1 SGHRS, CDR2 YFSETQ. The CDR3 runs to 13 residues. CDR3 amino acids: CASSLDVARDYTF. CDR3 DNA (partial): TGCGCCAGCAGCTTGGACGTGGCTCGAGAC. Variable domain in full (rest from reference TRBV5-1 and TRBJ1-2): KAGVTQTPRYLIKTRGQQVTLSCSPISGHRSVSWYQQTPGQGLQFLFEYFSETQRNKGNFPGRFSGRQFSNSRSEMNVSTLELGDSALYLCASSLDVARDYTFGSGTRLTVV.

As concerns this clone: The missing CDR3 end, 3 residues past where the read stops, is filled in from the germline J gene. This chain joins TRBV4-1 and TRBJ2-3; the match to TRBD2 covers 10 bases. The CDR3 consists of 16 residues. Germline V CDR1 and CDR2: MGHRA, YSYEKL. V gave up 4 bases and J gave up 6 bases; unmatched junction bases: 10. CDR3 loop: CASSRRTSGADDTQYF. The CDR3 bases that were read are TGCGCCAGCAGCCGACGGACTAGCGGTGCTGACGATACG.

Note on this clone: The read halts 3 residues ahead of the CDR3 end, with the missing end drawn from the germline J gene. V and J are TRBV3-1 (or the pseudogene TRBV3-2) and TRBJ2-1, with 12 nucleotides matching TRBD2. The CDR3 runs 17 residues. V lost 1 base to trimming and J lost 7 bases; unmatched junction nucleotides: 8. Germline V gene data show CDR1 as LGHDT and CDR2 as YNNKEL (reference sequence). The sequenced part of the CDR3 DNA is TGTGCCAGCAGCCAAGTATCGCTAGCGGGGGGGCAGAATGAG. It codes for CASSQVSLAGGQNE. The whole CDR3 reads CASSQVSLAGGQNEQFF.

Partial CDR3 DNA: TGTGCCTGGAGTGTACGCGGGAAGGAAATCCCGAGCTCCTACAATGAG. Protein sequence: CAWSVRGKEIPSSYNE. Given in full, the CDR3 is CAWSVRGKEIPSSYNEQFF. This sequence joins TRBV30 and TRBJ2-1; weak D call: TRBD2 (6 bases). The sequenced fragment ends 3 residues before the CDR3 boundary, so the rest is inferred from the germline J gene. The CDR3 spans 19 residues. Germline V CDR1 and CDR2: GTSNPN, SVGIG (reference sequence). Deletions cut 0 bases from V and 0 bases from J, with 21 bases between. Drawing the rest from reference TRBV30 and TRBJ2-1, the complete variable domain is SQTIHQWPATLVQPVGSPLSLECTVEGTSNPNLYWYRQAAGRGLQLLFYSVGIGQISSEVPQNLSASRPQDRQFILSSKKLLLSDSGFYLCAWSVRGKEIPSSYNEQFFGPGTRLTVL.

A note on this clone: The missing CDR3 end, 3 residues past where the read stops, is filled in from the germline J gene. This chain uses TRBV29-1 with TRBJ1-5, with 9 bases matching TRBD1. Germline loops: CDR1 SQVTM, CDR2 ANQGSEA. V lost 6 bases and J lost 4; bases outside the gene matches: 4. CDR3 length: 13 amino acids. Incomplete CDR3 DNA: TGCAGCGTGGGACAGGGAAGGAATCAGCCC. Encoded protein: CSVGQGRNQP. The whole CDR3 is CSVGQGRNQPQHF.

Remarks on this clone: The read stops 3 residues short of the end of the CDR3; the missing end is completed from the germline J gene. The chain couples TRBV10-2 to TRBJ2-3; D possibly corresponds to TRBD1 (5 bases). Germline V lookup: CDR1 WSHSY, CDR2 SAAADI. The CDR3 runs to 15 residues. The V and J ends lost 5 bases and 2 bases respectively, with 14 bases between them. The DNA read from the CDR3 is TGCGCCAGCAGTTTGAGACAGCACCCCACAGATACG. Translation: CASSLRQHPTDT. The CDR3 in full is CASSLRQHPTDTQYF.

On this clone: The read is 3 residues too short to cover the CDR3 end, so that end is filled in from the germline J gene. The genes are TRBV4-2 and TRBJ2-3, with D perhaps matching TRBD2 (6 bases). This CDR3 spans 16 amino acids. Looked up from germline, CDR1 is LGHNA and CDR2 is YNFKEQ. Trimming removed 0 bases from V and 2 bases from J, with 12 bases in between. Incomplete CDR3 DNA: TGTGCCAGCAGCCAAGAGGGGGGAACTTCCACAGATACG. Residues: CASSQEGGTSTDT. The complete CDR3 sequence is CASSQEGGTSTDTQYF.

In the case of this clone: With the read ending 3 residues before the CDR3 end, the germline J gene is used to fill in that end. The chain recombines TRBV11-2 with TRBJ2-5, with 7 nucleotides matching TRBD1. The V segment lost 6 bases and the J segment 4 bases; nucleotides outside the gene matches: 5. The V gene's germline CDR1 is SGHAT and CDR2 FQNNGV. The CDR3 has 13 residues. The CDR3 is CASRRGQIETQYF. The sequenced CDR3 bases are TGTGCCAGCAGGAGGGGACAGATAGAGACC.

As concerns this clone: The CDR3 end is not reached by the read, which stops 3 residues before it; the germline J gene fills it in. The chain uses TRBV10-3 and TRBJ2-7; possible D gene TRBD2, 5 bases. With 7 bases removed from V and 3 bases from J, the gap between germline ends came to 10 bases. The germline V gene has CDR1 ENHRY and CDR2 SYGVKD. This CDR3 region has 12 residues. The part of the CDR3 DNA that was read is TGTGCCATCAAGGCGGCGGGCTACGAG. It translates to CAIKAAGYE. The CDR3, in full, reads CAIKAAGYEQYF.

CDR3 DNA, as far as it was read: TGTGCCAGTAGTATCGGGGCAGGGGGCAATCAGCCC. Protein: CASSIGAGGNQP. The entire CDR3 sequence reads CASSIGAGGNQPQHF. The rearrangement uses TRBV19 and TRBJ1-5, with D maybe TRBD1 (6 bases). The CDR3 goes on 3 residues after the read ends, and that part is filled in from the germline J gene. Germline assignment: CDR1 LNHDA and CDR2 SQIVND (reference sequence). This CDR3 region has 15 residues. V gave up 3 bases and J gave up 2 bases, with 11 bases separating them.

Concerning this clone itself: Read coverage stops 3 residues before the CDR3 terminus; the germline J gene supplies the remainder. The chain recombines TRBV6-1 with TRBJ2-4, with a possible D match to TRBD2 (6 bases). CDR3 size: 17 residues. Trimming stripped 2 bases from V and 1 base from J, with 15 bases between. Germline CDR1 and CDR2: MNHNS and SASEGT. This chain's CDR3 is CASSELASGSAKNIQYF. The CDR3 DNA, read in part, is TGTGCCAGCAGTGAATTGGCCAGCGGGTCGGCCAAAAACATT.

Concerning this clone itself: The missing CDR3 end, 3 residues past where the read stops, is filled in from the germline J gene. The chain combines TRBV7-7 with TRBJ2-3; D is possibly TRBD1 (6 bases). Germline CDR1 reads SSHAT; CDR2 reads FNYEAQ (reference sequence). This CDR3 spans 15 amino acids. The covered CDR3 bases are TGTGCCAGCAGTCGGACCAGGGGCTATCGAGAGACG. Protein sequence: CASSRTRGYRET. The whole CDR3 sequence is CASSRTRGYRETQYF.

About this clone: Coverage ceases 3 residues before the CDR3 finishes, and the germline J gene fills in the end. The chain is built from TRBV5-1 and TRBJ2-1; 10 bases match TRBD2. Germline trimming cut 3 bases from V and 8 bases from J; bases unmatched to any gene: 20. This CDR3 contains 19 residues. Per the germline V gene, CDR1 is SGHRS and CDR2 is YFSETQ. The CDR3 protein is CASSSFALLAGAGGDEQFF. The part of the CDR3 DNA that was read is TGCGCCAGCAGCTCCTTTGCCTTGCTAGCGGGGGCCGGAGGCGATGAG.

Of note for this clone: Sequencing ends 3 residues short of the CDR3 end; the germline J gene provides the rest. The J gene is TRBJ2-1, the V gene TRBV19; the match to TRBD2 covers 9 bases. Trimming at V came to 5 bases and at J to 7 bases, leaving 9 bases not matched to a gene. The CDR3 has 15 residues. Germline CDR1 is LNHDA and CDR2 is SQIVND (reference sequence). The CDR3 protein is CASSAGGGSPNEQFF. Partial CDR3 DNA: TGTGCCAGTAGTGCGGGAGGGGGTTCACCTAATGAG.

On this clone: Read data end 3 residues before the CDR3 end; the end is taken from the germline J gene. This chain joins TRBV7-7 and TRBJ2-3; 11 bases line up with TRBD1. The CDR3 is 16 amino acids. Germline CDR1 and CDR2: SSHAT and FNYEAQ (reference sequence). This CDR3 reads CASSLHRDRGKETQYF. Partial CDR3 DNA: TGTGCCAGCAGCTTGCACCGGGACAGGGGGAAAGAGACG.

As regards this clone: The observed sequence ends 3 residues before the CDR3 terminus, with the missing tail filled in from the germline J gene. The gene calls are TRBV20-1 and TRBJ2-7; weak D call: TRBD1 (7 bases). V gave up 0 bases and J gave up 4 bases, with 13 bases separating them. Germline V lookup: CDR1 DFQATT, CDR2 SNEGSKA (reference sequence). The CDR3 loop spans 14 amino acids. CDR3 bases read: TGCAGTGCTAGAGATCCGGCAGGGGGGTACGAG. Translation gives CSARDPAGGYE. In full, the CDR3 is CSARDPAGGYEQYF.

Comments on this clone: From the germline J gene comes the end of the CDR3, since the read stops 3 residues before it. The chain couples TRBV29-1 to TRBJ2-2; possible D gene TRBD1, 5 bases. The CDR3 is 14 residues long. The V gene lost 3 bases and the J gene lost 1 base, with 9 bases spanning the gap. CDR1 and CDR2 from the germline V gene are SQVTM and ANQGSEA. Partial CDR3 DNA: TGCAGCGTTGATCCCCAGGGGAACACCGGGGAG. Protein product: CSVDPQGNTGE. In full, the CDR3 reads CSVDPQGNTGELFF.

For this clone: The read ends 3 residues before the CDR3 terminus; that terminus is restored from the germline J gene. The gene calls are TRBV11-2 and TRBJ1-2; D is perhaps TRBD1 (5 bases). CDR1 is SGHAT and CDR2 is FQNNGV in the germline V gene. V lost 2 bases and J lost 6, with 10 bases in between. This CDR3 is 13 amino acids long. CDR3 residues: CASSLQGRDGYTF. CDR3 DNA, as far as it was read: TGTGCCAGCAGCTTACAGGGAAGGGATGGC. Looking up the rest from reference TRBV11-2 and TRBJ1-2 gives the full variable domain: EAGVAQSPRYKIIEKRQSVAFWCNPISGHATLYWYQQILGQGPKLLIQFQNNGVVDDSQLPKDRFSAERLKGVDSTLKIQPAKLEDSAVYLCASSLQGRDGYTFGSGTRLTVV.

A word on this clone: The sequenced fragment ends 3 residues before the CDR3 boundary, so the rest is inferred from the germline J gene. This chain uses TRBV19 with TRBJ1-4, with TRBD1 matching over 8 bases. Per the germline V gene, CDR1 is LNHDA and CDR2 is SQIVND (reference sequence). The CDR3 consists of 13 residues. CDR3 region: CASPDRVYSPLFF. CDR3 DNA, as far as it was read: TGTGCCAGCCCGGACAGGGTGTATTCACCA. The full variable domain, in which reference TRBV19 and TRBJ1-4 provide the parts outside the CDR3, is DGGITQSPKYLFRKEGQNVTLSCEQNLNHDAMYWYRQDPGQGLRLIYYSQIVNDFQKGDIAEGYSVSREKKESFPLTVTSAQKNPTAFYLCASPDRVYSPLFFGSGTQLSVL.

For this clone: The read is 3 residues too short to cover the CDR3 end, so that end is filled in from the germline J gene. V and J are TRBV2 and TRBJ2-3; 8 bases align to TRBD1. This CDR3 region has 16 residues. Per the germline V gene, CDR1 is SNHLY and CDR2 is FYNNEI. The junction had 5 bases not matched to a gene; V was cut back by 0 bases and J by 3 bases. Here the CDR3 reads CASSEALYRGTDTQYF. CDR3 DNA, as far as it was read: TGTGCCAGCAGTGAAGCGCTTTACAGGGGGACAGATACG.

Points on this clone: Read sequence stops 3 residues before the CDR3 end, and the germline J gene provides the missing end. The chain joins TRBV9 to TRBJ2-1; 8 nucleotides line up with TRBD1. Losses at the gene ends were 3 bases for V and 8 bases for J; bases not matched to a gene: 7. The CDR3 sequence is 14 residues long. Germline V gene lookup returns CDR1 SGDLS and CDR2 YYNGEE. The CDR3 here is CASSADRVYDEQFF. CDR3 DNA, as far as it was read: TGTGCCAGCAGCGCGGACAGGGTATACGATGAG.

Comments on this clone: The read comes to an end 3 residues before the CDR3 does, leaving the germline J gene to fill in the end. The chain combines TRBV7-2 with TRBJ2-5; TRBD2 agrees at 11 bases. The J segment lost 4 bases and the V segment lost 5 bases, leaving 3 bases of the junction unmatched. The CDR3 is 14 residues long. CDR1 SGHTA and CDR2 FQGNSA come from the germline V gene. CDR3 bases read: TGTGCCAGCAGCCCCGGGACTAGCGGAGAGACC. It translates to CASSPGTSGET. The entire CDR3 is CASSPGTSGETQYF.